This T cell receptor beta chain was identified during a study of a mutant IDH1 vaccine in newly diagnosed glioma. Study information: Investigators started vaccination 4-6 weeks after radiotherapy alone, or with temozolomide cycles. General study findings and limits: Immune responses induced by the vaccine were seen in 93.3% of patients, spanning multiple MHC alleles.

Specified time point: week 5, during vaccination. Vaccinated patients received 300 ug of mutant IDH1 20-mer peptide per dose, with topical imiquimod. Donors harbored newly found WHO grade 3 or 4 IDH1-mutant, ATRX-lost astrocytomas. TCRdb's table, derived via immunoSEQ multiplex PCR, lists solely in-frame clones and lacks some. The profile shows roughly 25,000 clones, about 76% of them singletons. Germline loops: CDR1 SEHNR, CDR2 FQNEAQ (reference sequence). The CDR3 totals 13 residues. V was shortened by 8 bases and J by 6 bases, with 13 bases between the two germline ends. Judged by abundance, this clone is medium-sized (0.01 to 0.1%). Its specificity is unknown.

The rearrangement joins TRBV7-9 to TRBJ1-4; perhaps TRBD1 as D (5 bases). The origin of this receptor is a man aged 40-50 years with glioma. Sequencing was performed on PBMCs, taken from a glioma patient whose treatment included an IDH1 peptide vaccine. CDR3 DNA: TGTGCCAGCCGCATTAAGGGGCATGAAAAACTGTTTTTT. Its protein product is CASRIKGHEKLFF.